The clone carrying this TCR beta chain has a single count. Reverse transcription of about 0.5 to 1 ug RNA was performed with random hexamers. The immunoSEQ assay covered 54 Vbeta and 13 Jbeta segments for CDR3. Using its own MiXCR run on the immunoSEQ multiplex PCR reads, TCRdb lists one record per CDR3 protein. The sample shows 200,000 or so distinct CDR3 sequences, over 90% of them seen only once. Sequencing of TCR beta was carried out in blood CD8+ and CD4+ T cells. Negative isolation was applied to CD8+ and CD4+ T cells, and FACS enrichment was applied to TEMRA cells. The data were taken from a study of CD8 T cells in Susac syndrome. V was cut by 5 bases and J by 7 bases, with 9 bases left in between. CDR1 and CDR2 (germline): SEHNR, FQNEAQ (reference sequence). The CDR3 is made up of 12 amino acids.

The J gene is TRBJ2-4, the V gene TRBV7-9; TRBD1 might be the D (6 bases). The receptor was derived from a human donor with Susac syndrome. Specimen: CD8+ T cells from PBMCs. CDR3 DNA sequence: TGTGCCAGCAGCAAACAGGGCAACATTCAGTACTTC. It encodes CASSKQGNIQYF.